This TCR beta chain was identified in a study of shared clonotypes between healthy human individuals. Study-wide findings and caveats: Rarefaction indicated that sorted-subset sequencing remained incomplete although depth was large. Among donors, the sharing of clonotypes was expected to be influenced by sequencing depth.

About this clone: Its antigen is still unknown.

The authors' processing: Because ImmunoSEQ provided only junction sequences with no quality scores, the filtering differed. Generated by immunoSEQ multiplex PCR, the TCRdb table keeps only in-frame clones and is missing some. Clone size and V and J calls were adopted from that table, with D and trimming inferred from the DNA. The data show a few million clones, over 85% seen once. CD45RO negativity and positive selection for CCR7 defined naive CD8 cells, a population that excluded terminally differentiated effector memory CD45RA+ cells. V was trimmed by 3 bases and J by 9 bases, leaving 18 bases between them. CDR1 ENHRY and CDR2 SYGVKD come from the germline V gene. This CDR3 contains 15 residues.

The V and J genes are TRBV10-3 and TRBJ2-1; D may be TRBD1 (5 bases). Material for sequencing was naive CD8+ T cells from PBMCs. The clonotype was recovered from a man aged 18 to 29 in good health. Some clones in this sample may be carry-over from other donors' samples. The CDR3 bases are TGTGCCATCAGTGAAGGACATACTCCTGGAACTGAGCAGTTCTTC. As protein: CAISEGHTPGTEQFF.